The 14 T cell receptor beta chains reported below all come from one sample, sequenced in a study of blood T cell repertoires in COVID-19. The method was immunoSEQ multiplex PCR; TCRdb's version includes in-frame clones alone and lacks a portion of them. The sample holds about 90,000 clones; roughly 78% are singletons and the top ten take 9% to 12%. Material for sequencing was peripheral blood. These receptors all stem from a woman in her 70s with acute or convalescent COVID-19.

This clone appeared a single time. This rearrangement joins TRBV27 to TRBJ1-1; D call uncertain. The CDR3 totals 13 residues. Germline loops: CDR1 MNHEY, CDR2 SMNVEV (reference sequence). Trimming left V 4 bases short and J 0 bases short, with 6 bases between. The CDR3 DNA sequence: TGTGCCAGCAGTTCTAGGATGAACACTGAAGCTTTCTTT. Translation gives CASSSRMNTEAFF.

In this sample, this clone turned up once. The chain uses TRBV15 and TRBJ2-1, with TRBD1 matching over 11 bases. The germline V gene has CDR1 LNHNV and CDR2 YYDKDF (reference sequence). V was pared by 1 base and J by 7 bases, with 6 bases of the junction left unmatched. The CDR3 is 16 amino acids. CDR3 in amino acids: CATSRASGTGGNEQFF. CDR3 coding DNA: TGTGCCACCAGCAGAGCCTCCGGGACAGGGGGGAATGAGCAGTTCTTC. Looking up the rest from reference TRBV15 and TRBJ2-1 gives the full variable domain: DAMVIQNPRYQVTQFGKPVTLSCSQTLNHNVMYWYQQKSSQAPKLLFHYYDKDFNNEADTPDNFQSRRPNTSFCFLDIRSPGLGDTAMYLCATSRASGTGGNEQFFGPGTRLTVL.

The genes are TRBV4-3 and TRBJ2-1, with 9 bases aligning to TRBD2. After removal of 0 bases from V and 6 bases from J, the junction contained 9 bases not matched to a gene. The CDR3 consists of 17 residues. In germline, CDR1 is LGHNA, CDR2 YSLEER. CDR3 amino acids: CASSQDPTSGPGNEQFF. DNA for the CDR3: TGCGCCAGCAGCCAAGACCCCACTAGCGGGCCGGGCAATGAGCAGTTCTTC.

The CDR3 DNA reads TGTGCCAGCAGCGAACTGGGACAGGGGTATAACACTGAAGCTTTCTTT. This gives the protein CASSELGQGYNTEAFF. The V gene is TRBV9, the J gene TRBJ1-1, with 10 bases that match TRBD1. The CDR3 is 16 amino acids. Losses at the gene ends were 3 bases for V and 2 bases for J; bases not matched to a gene: 7. Germline CDR1 SGDLS, CDR2 YYNGEE.

The V gene is TRBV28, the J gene TRBJ1-2; no firm D call. Trimming shortened V by 5 bases and J by 4 bases, and 17 bases separated the two germline ends. The CDR3 runs to 15 residues. CDR1 MDHEN and CDR2 SYDVKM come from the germline V gene. CDR3 loop: CASSPPQALLYGYTF. The CDR3 DNA is TGTGCCAGCAGTCCCCCCCAGGCCCTACTCTATGGCTACACCTTC.

The chain couples TRBV2 to TRBJ2-7, with D tentatively TRBD2 (5 bases). The ends were cut back, 4 bases at V and 0 bases at J, with 7 bases in the middle. This CDR3 is 13 amino acids long. Germline assignment: CDR1 SNHLY and CDR2 FYNNEI. The CDR3 bases are TGTGCCAGCAGTGGAGGACTCTCCTACGAGCAGTACTTC. Its translation is CASSGGLSYEQYF.

This clone has just one count. The rearrangement uses TRBV19 and TRBJ1-1; D is unclear. V dropped 4 bases and J dropped 6 bases, with 15 bases sitting between them. Germline V gene data show CDR1 as LNHDA and CDR2 as SQIVND (reference sequence). The length of the CDR3 is 14 residues. This chain's CDR3 is CASSTTLGIAEAFF. The CDR3 DNA sequence: TGTGCCAGTAGTACCACGCTCGGGATCGCTGAAGCTTTCTTT. The full variable domain, completed using reference TRBV19 and TRBJ1-1, is DGGITQSPKYLFRKEGQNVTLSCEQNLNHDAMYWYRQDPGQGLRLIYYSQIVNDFQKGDIAEGYSVSREKKESFPLTVTSAQKNPTAFYLCASSTTLGIAEAFFGQGTRLTVV.

This rearrangement joins TRBV28 to TRBJ2-7; the D gene is possibly TRBD2 (7 bases). This CDR3 is built from 15 residues. Per germline, CDR1 MDHEN and CDR2 SYDVKM. The V end was cut by 3 bases, the J end by 5 bases, with 17 bases between. The CDR3 nucleotides are TGTGCCAGCAGTTTTGGGGGGGGCCGCACGCACGAGCAGTACTTC. Its protein is CASSFGGGRTHEQYF.

The chain employs TRBV30 and TRBJ1-6; TRBD1 agrees at 7 bases. Per germline, CDR1 GTSNPN and CDR2 SVGIG (reference sequence). Trimming at V came to 1 base and at J to 5 bases, leaving 5 bases not matched to a gene. This CDR3 is built from 15 residues. Written as DNA, the CDR3 is TGTGCCTGGAGTGATCGACAGGGCCATAATTCACCCCTCCACTTT. This translates into CAWSDRQGHNSPLHF. The whole variable domain, remainder taken from reference TRBV30 and TRBJ1-6, is SQTIHQWPATLVQPVGSPLSLECTVEGTSNPNLYWYRQAAGRGLQLLFYSVGIGQISSEVPQNLSASRPQDRQFILSSKKLLLSDSGFYLCAWSDRQGHNSPLHFGNGTRLTVT.

This clone was detected only once. V gene TRBV2 combines with J gene TRBJ1-3, with 7 bases matching TRBD1. The CDR3 sequence is 15 residues long. Trimming removed 6 bases from V and 3 bases from J; junction bases left unmatched: 8. From germline, CDR1 is SNHLY and CDR2 FYNNEI. CDR3 DNA: TGTGCCAGCAGCCGGGACAGCCTTAATGGAAACACCATATATTTT. Amino acids: CASSRDSLNGNTIYF. Full variable domain (missing parts from reference TRBV2 and TRBJ1-3): EPEVTQTPSHQVTQMGQEVILRCVPISNHLYFYWYRQILGQKVEFLVSFYNNEISEKSEIFDDQFSVERPDGSNFTLKIRSTKLEDSAMYFCASSRDSLNGNTIYFGEGSWLTVV.

This clone was counted between two and nine times. The V gene is TRBV30, the J gene TRBJ1-2; weak D call: TRBD1 (6 bases). The CDR3 is 14 amino acids. In germline, CDR1 is GTSNPN, CDR2 SVGIG (reference sequence). Between the trimmed V and J ends, which lost 2 bases and 2 bases, there was a span of 12 bases. This chain's CDR3 is CAWSSWTVNYGYTF. The CDR3 coding sequence is TGTGCCTGGAGTTCATGGACAGTGAACTATGGCTACACCTTC.

This clone has a handful of counts. The J gene is TRBJ2-7, the V gene TRBV6-6, with 7 bases fitting TRBD1. The CDR3 runs to 20 residues. Trimming removed 7 bases from V and 0 bases from J; junction bases left unmatched: 24. The germline V gene encodes CDR1 MNHNY and CDR2 SVGAGI (reference sequence). CDR3 DNA sequence: TGTGCCAGCACCTACCTGAGTTCTCGGACAGGATTAAGGAGCTCCTACGAGCAGTACTTC. It encodes CASTYLSSRTGLRSSYEQYF.

The V call is TRBV6-2 or TRBV6-3, the J call TRBJ1-6; 8 bases are a match to TRBD1. V lost 2 bases to trimming and J lost 7 bases; unmatched junction nucleotides: 7. The CDR3 has 16 residues. From germline, CDR1 is MNHEY and CDR2 SVGEGT. CDR3 sequence reads: CASSYPRTGRNSPLHF. In DNA form, the CDR3 reads TGTGCCAGCAGTTACCCCCGGACAGGGCGGAATTCACCCCTCCACTTT.

The chain couples TRBV5-4 to TRBJ2-7, with 9 bases that match TRBD1. CDR1 and CDR2 (germline): SGHNT, YYREEE (reference sequence). The J segment lost 1 base and the V segment lost 4 bases, leaving 9 bases of the junction unmatched. The CDR3 loop spans 16 amino acids. CDR3 sequence reads: CASSHGAGQGSYEQYF. In DNA form, the CDR3 reads TGTGCCAGCAGCCATGGGGCGGGACAGGGTTCCTACGAGCAGTACTTC.